Listed here are 13 T cell receptor beta chains from one sample, sequenced in a study of OX40 agonist ivuxolimab in advanced cancers. The protocol used for the library was the immunoSEQ multiplex PCR assay. TCRdb obtained this table from immuneACCESS and retained in-frame rearrangements with V and J assigned. These tables miss some clones; where compared with another copy, unresolved V genes account for less than half of the shortfall, and the remainder is unexplained. For this sample there are 80,000 or so clones; more than 85% appear just once. The top ten constitute approximately 7.7% of the sample. Source: CD4+ or CD8+ T cells sorted from blood, taken in a trial of the OX40 agonist ivuxolimab. The receptors stem from an adult with an advanced solid tumor such as melanoma, head and neck, liver or kidney cancer.

This chain uses TRBV7-3 with TRBJ1-5; 11 positions agree with TRBD1. CDR3 length equals 15 residues. Germline assignment: CDR1 SGHTA and CDR2 FQGTGA. Germline trimming cut 2 bases from V and 6 bases from J; bases unmatched to any gene: 3. CDR3 coding DNA: TGTGCCAGCAGCTTAGGACAGGGGGCGCGTCAGCCCCAGCATTTT. It yields the protein CASSLGQGARQPQHF.

The chain is built from TRBV5-6 and TRBJ2-2; D is ambiguous. V was pared by 3 bases and J by 7 bases, with 16 bases between. CDR3 length: 15 residues. The germline V gene encodes CDR1 SGHDT and CDR2 YYEEEE. The CDR3 loop is CASSSGPSRIGELFF. DNA of the CDR3: TGTGCCAGCAGCTCCGGACCTAGTAGGATCGGGGAGCTGTTTTTT.

The chain couples TRBV6-1 to TRBJ1-3, with TRBD1 matching over 7 bases. After removal of 2 bases from V and 0 bases from J, the junction contained 4 bases not matched to a gene. The CDR3 runs to 16 residues. CDR1 and CDR2 (germline): MNHNS, SASEGT. This CDR3 reads CASSEYGTVSGNTIYF. The CDR3 DNA reads TGTGCCAGCAGTGAATATGGGACAGTCTCTGGAAACACCATATATTTT.

This rearrangement joins TRBV28 to TRBJ2-7, with D tentatively TRBD2 (5 bases). V was clipped by 9 bases and J by 3 bases, with 24 bases between them. Germline V CDR1 and CDR2: MDHEN, SYDVKM. This CDR3 has 16 amino acids. CDR3 in amino acids: CASMGAVRAVHYEQYF. The CDR3, as DNA: TGTGCCAGTATGGGAGCGGTGCGGGCCGTTCACTACGAGCAGTACTTC.

The chain uses TRBV9 and TRBJ2-5; D not certain. The CDR3 has 15 amino acids. Germline loops: CDR1 SGDLS, CDR2 YYNGEE. Trimming left V 0 bases short and J 2 bases short, with 11 bases between. The CDR3 nucleotides are TGTGCCAGCAGCGTAGTTCCCACTTCTCAAGAGACCCAGTACTTC. Encoded protein: CASSVVPTSQETQYF.

This clone was picked up one time. The chain combines TRBV7-3 with TRBJ1-4; 11 nucleotides match TRBD1. Germline trimming cut 7 bases from V and 4 bases from J; bases unmatched to any gene: 17. Per the germline V gene, CDR1 is SGHTA and CDR2 is FQGTGA. The CDR3 extends over 19 amino acids. CDR3 in amino acids: CASTPPPGQGDEVNEKLFF. The CDR3 DNA reads TGTGCCAGCACCCCTCCACCGGGACAGGGGGATGAAGTTAATGAAAAACTGTTTTTT.

The chain uses TRBV28 and TRBJ1-2; 8 bases fit TRBD1. CDR1 is MDHEN and CDR2 is SYDVKM in the germline V gene. The CDR3 spans 13 residues. Trimming took 6 bases from V and 4 from J; bases not matched to a gene: 4. The CDR3 protein is CASRRTGIYGYTF. The CDR3 nucleotides read TGTGCCAGCAGACGGACAGGGATCTATGGCTACACCTTC.

The rearrangement uses TRBV19 and TRBJ1-1; TRBD1 agrees at 7 bases. The CDR3 is 14 residues long. Germline values: CDR1 LNHDA, CDR2 SQIVND (reference sequence). V trimming: 4 bases; J trimming: 4 bases; junction bases outside the gene matches: 6. The CDR3, as DNA: TGTGCCAGTAGTACGAAAGGGGGCGTCACTGAAGCTTTCTTT. This gives the protein CASSTKGGVTEAFF. The complete variable domain, with remaining parts taken from reference TRBV19 and TRBJ1-1, reads DGGITQSPKYLFRKEGQNVTLSCEQNLNHDAMYWYRQDPGQGLRLIYYSQIVNDFQKGDIAEGYSVSREKKESFPLTVTSAQKNPTAFYLCASSTKGGVTEAFFGQGTRLTVV.

The chain employs TRBV5-1 and TRBJ2-1; D remains unclear. Germline V gives CDR1 SGHRS, CDR2 YFSETQ. This CDR3 has 11 residues. The germline V and J ends were trimmed by 3 bases and 12 bases, with 10 bases remaining between them. The CDR3 region has the DNA TGCGCCAGCAGCTCCGGGCAGCGGCAGTTCTTC. This encodes CASSSGQRQFF.

CDR3 protein: CAWRTSDNYEQYF. CDR3 in DNA: TGTGCCTGGAGGACTAGCGATAACTACGAGCAGTACTTC. V usage is TRBV30 and J usage is TRBJ2-7, with 8 bases fitting TRBD2. The CDR3 sequence is 13 residues long. With 3 bases clipped from V and 3 bases from J, the junction kept 4 bases outside the gene matches. Germline assignment: CDR1 GTSNPN and CDR2 SVGIG (reference sequence).

This sequence joins TRBV28 and TRBJ2-7; 8 bases agree with TRBD2. The J segment lost 4 bases and the V segment lost 9 bases, leaving 5 bases of the junction unmatched. Germline assignment: CDR1 MDHEN and CDR2 SYDVKM. The CDR3 totals 12 residues. CDR3: CASVGGRYEQYF. CDR3 coding DNA: TGTGCCAGTGTAGGCGGGAGGTACGAGCAGTACTTC.

The chain employs TRBV20-1 and TRBJ2-7; no firm D call. Germline loops: CDR1 DFQATT, CDR2 SNEGSKA (reference sequence). Between the trimmed V and J ends, which lost 1 base and 7 bases, there was a span of 5 bases. This CDR3 comprises 10 residues. CDR3: CSARASEQYF. CDR3 nucleotides: TGCAGTGCTAGAGCCTCTGAGCAGTACTTC.

The chain uses TRBV7-3 and TRBJ2-2, with D perhaps matching TRBD2 (5 bases). The germline CDR1 and CDR2 sequences are SGHTA and FQGTGA. V was trimmed by 1 base and J by 5 bases, leaving 14 bases between them. The CDR3 has 16 residues. The CDR3 is CASSLIGIGGTGELFF. The CDR3 DNA is TGTGCCAGCAGCTTAATCGGGATTGGCGGTACCGGGGAGCTGTTTTTT. The full variable domain, its missing parts supplied by reference TRBV7-3 and TRBJ2-2, is GAGVSQTPSNKVTEKGKYVELRCDPISGHTALYWYRQSLGQGPEFLIYFQGTGAADDSGLPNDRFFAVRPEGSVSTLKIQRTERGDSAVYLCASSLIGIGGTGELFFGEGSRLTVL.